This paragraph covers one T cell receptor (beta chain) sequence. These data come from a study of blood T cell repertoires in COVID-19. The table came from immunoSEQ multiplex PCR; TCRdb's copy has only in-frame clones and leaves some out. The sample carries approximately 260,000 clones, 80% to 90% recorded once. After removal of 6 bases from V and 2 bases from J, the junction contained 2 bases not matched to a gene. CDR1 and CDR2 from the germline V gene are ENHRY and SYGVKD. The CDR3 consists of 13 residues. Material for sequencing was PBMCs or T cells enriched from blood (not recorded which). The clonotype comes from a man aged 25 to 45 with acute COVID-19. This chain links TRBV10-3 with TRBJ2-3; TRBD1 agrees at 7 bases. CDR3 DNA: TGTGCCATCAGAGGGACAGACACAGATACGCAGTATTTT. Protein: CAIRGTDTDTQYF.